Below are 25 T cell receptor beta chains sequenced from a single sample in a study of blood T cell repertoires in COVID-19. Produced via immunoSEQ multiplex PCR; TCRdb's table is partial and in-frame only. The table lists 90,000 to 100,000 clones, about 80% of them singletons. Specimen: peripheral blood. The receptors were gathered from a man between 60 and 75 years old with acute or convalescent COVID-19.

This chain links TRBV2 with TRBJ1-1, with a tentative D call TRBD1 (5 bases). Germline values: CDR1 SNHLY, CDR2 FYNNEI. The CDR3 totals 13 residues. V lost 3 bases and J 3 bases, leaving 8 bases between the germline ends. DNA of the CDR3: TGTGCCAGCAGTGAGGGGGGGTACACTGAAGCTTTCTTT. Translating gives CASSEGGYTEAFF.

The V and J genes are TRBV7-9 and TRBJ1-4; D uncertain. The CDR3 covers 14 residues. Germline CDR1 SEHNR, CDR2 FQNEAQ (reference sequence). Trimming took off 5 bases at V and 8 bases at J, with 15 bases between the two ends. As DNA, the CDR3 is TGTGCCAGCAGCCCCCCATTCCCGGGGGAAAAACTGTTTTTT. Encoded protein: CASSPPFPGEKLFF.

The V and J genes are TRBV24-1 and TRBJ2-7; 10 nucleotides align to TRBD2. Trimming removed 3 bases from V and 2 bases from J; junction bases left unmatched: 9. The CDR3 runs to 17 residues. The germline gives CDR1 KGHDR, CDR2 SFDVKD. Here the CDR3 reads CATSDAPLAGLPYEQYV. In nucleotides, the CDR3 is TGTGCCACCAGTGATGCCCCACTAGCGGGATTACCCTACGAGCAGTACGTC.

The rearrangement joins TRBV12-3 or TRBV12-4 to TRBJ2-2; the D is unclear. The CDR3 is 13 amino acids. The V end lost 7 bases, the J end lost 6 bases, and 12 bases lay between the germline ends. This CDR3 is CASIPPQAGELFF. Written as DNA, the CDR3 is TGTGCCAGCATCCCTCCACAAGCCGGGGAGCTGTTTTTT.

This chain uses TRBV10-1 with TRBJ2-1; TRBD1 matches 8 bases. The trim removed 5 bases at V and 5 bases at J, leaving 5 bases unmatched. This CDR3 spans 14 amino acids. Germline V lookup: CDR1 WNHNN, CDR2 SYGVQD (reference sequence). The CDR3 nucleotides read TGCGCCAGCAGTTCTGACAGGGGTAACAATGAGCAGTTCTTC. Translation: CASSSDRGNNEQFF.

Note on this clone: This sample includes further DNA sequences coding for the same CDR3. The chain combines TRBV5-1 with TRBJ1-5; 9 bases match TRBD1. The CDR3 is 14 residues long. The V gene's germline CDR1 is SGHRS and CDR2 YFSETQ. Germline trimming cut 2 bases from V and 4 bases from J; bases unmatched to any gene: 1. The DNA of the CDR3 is TGCGCCAGCAGCTTAGGGACAGGGAATCAGCCCCAGCATTTT. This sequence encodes CASSLGTGNQPQHF.

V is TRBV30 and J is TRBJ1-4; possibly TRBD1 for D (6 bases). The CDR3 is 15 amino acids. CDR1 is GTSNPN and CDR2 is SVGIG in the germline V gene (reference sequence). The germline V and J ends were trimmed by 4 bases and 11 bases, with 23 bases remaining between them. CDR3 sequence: CAWTQGIRIRGKLFF. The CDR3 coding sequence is TGTGCCTGGACCCAAGGGATTCGAATAAGGGGGAAACTGTTTTTT.

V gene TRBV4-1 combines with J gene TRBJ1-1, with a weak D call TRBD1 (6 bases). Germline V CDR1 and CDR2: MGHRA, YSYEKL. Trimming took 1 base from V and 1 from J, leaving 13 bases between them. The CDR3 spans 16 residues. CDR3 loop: CASSQAHREPNTEAFF. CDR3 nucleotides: TGCGCCAGCAGCCAAGCGCACAGGGAACCGAACACTGAAGCTTTCTTT.

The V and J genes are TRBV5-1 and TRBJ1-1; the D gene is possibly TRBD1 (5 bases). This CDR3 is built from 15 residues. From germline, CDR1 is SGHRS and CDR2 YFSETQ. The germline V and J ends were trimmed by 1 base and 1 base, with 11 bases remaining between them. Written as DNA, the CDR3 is TGCGCCAGCAGCTTGACGGGACTCTCGAACACTGAAGCTTTCTTT. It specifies CASSLTGLSNTEAFF.

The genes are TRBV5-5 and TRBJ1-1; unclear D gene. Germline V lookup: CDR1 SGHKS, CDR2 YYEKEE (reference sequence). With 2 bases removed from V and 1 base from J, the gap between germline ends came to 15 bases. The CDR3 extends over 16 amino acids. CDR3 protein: CASSFTKRSSNTEAFF. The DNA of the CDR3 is TGTGCCAGCAGCTTCACGAAGCGTAGCTCGAACACTGAAGCTTTCTTT.

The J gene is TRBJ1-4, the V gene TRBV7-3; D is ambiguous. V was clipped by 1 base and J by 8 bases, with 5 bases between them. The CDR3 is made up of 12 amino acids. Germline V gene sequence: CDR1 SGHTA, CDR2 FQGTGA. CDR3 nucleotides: TGTGCCAGCAGCTTAATCAGGGAAAAACTGTTTTTT. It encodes CASSLIREKLFF.

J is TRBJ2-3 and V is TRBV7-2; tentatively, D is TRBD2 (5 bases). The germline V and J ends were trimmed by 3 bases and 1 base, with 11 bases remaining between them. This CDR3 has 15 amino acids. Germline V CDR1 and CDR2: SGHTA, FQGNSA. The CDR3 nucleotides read TGTGCCAGCAGCTTCAACGCGGGCGGCACAGATACGCAGTATTTT. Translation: CASSFNAGGTDTQYF.

DNA for the CDR3: TGCGCCAGCAGTGAAATAGCGGGGGGGCCCTACGAGCAGTACTTC. As protein: CASSEIAGGPYEQYF. The chain is built from TRBV10-2 and TRBJ2-7; 11 nucleotides line up with TRBD2. This CDR3 has 15 residues. Germline CDR1 is WSHSY and CDR2 is SAAADI. Trimming took 3 bases from V and 2 from J; bases not matched to a gene: 3.

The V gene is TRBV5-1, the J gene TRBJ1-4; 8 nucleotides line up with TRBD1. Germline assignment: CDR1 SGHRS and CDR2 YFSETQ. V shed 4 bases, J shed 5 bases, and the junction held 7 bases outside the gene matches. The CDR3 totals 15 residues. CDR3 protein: CASSPQGAGNEKLFF. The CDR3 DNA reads TGCGCCAGCAGCCCGCAGGGGGCGGGGAATGAAAAACTGTTTTTT.

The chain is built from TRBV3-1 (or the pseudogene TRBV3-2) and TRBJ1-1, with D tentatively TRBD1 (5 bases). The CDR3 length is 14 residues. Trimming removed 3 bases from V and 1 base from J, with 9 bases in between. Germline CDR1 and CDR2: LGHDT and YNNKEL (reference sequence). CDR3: CASSHNTGNTEAFF. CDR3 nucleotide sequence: TGTGCCAGCAGCCACAATACAGGGAACACTGAAGCTTTCTTT.

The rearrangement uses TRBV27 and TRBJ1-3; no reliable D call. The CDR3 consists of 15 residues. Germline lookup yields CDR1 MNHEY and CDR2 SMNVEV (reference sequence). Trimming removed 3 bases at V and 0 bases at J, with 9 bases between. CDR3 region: CASSLGYRSGNTIYF. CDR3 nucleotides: TGTGCCAGCAGTTTGGGCTACCGCTCTGGAAACACCATATATTTT.

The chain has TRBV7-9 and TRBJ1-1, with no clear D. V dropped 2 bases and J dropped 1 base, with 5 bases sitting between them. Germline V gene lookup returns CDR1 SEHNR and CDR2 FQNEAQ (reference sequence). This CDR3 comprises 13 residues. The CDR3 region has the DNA TGTGCCAGCAGCTTATCAGAGAACACTGAAGCTTTCTTT. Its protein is CASSLSENTEAFF.

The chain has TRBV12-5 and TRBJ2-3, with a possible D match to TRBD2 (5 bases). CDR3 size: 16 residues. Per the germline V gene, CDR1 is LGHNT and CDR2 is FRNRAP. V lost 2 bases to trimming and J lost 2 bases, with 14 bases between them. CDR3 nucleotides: TGTGCTAGTGGTTTGCCTCAGACTACAACCACAGATACGCAGTATTTT. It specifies CASGLPQTTTTDTQYF.

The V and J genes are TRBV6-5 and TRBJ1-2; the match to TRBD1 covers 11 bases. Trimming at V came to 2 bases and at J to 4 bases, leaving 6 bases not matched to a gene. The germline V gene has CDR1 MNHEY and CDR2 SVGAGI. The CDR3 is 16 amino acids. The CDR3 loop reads CASSYAPGTGGYGYTF. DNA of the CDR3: TGTGCCAGCAGTTACGCACCCGGGACAGGGGGCTATGGCTACACCTTC.

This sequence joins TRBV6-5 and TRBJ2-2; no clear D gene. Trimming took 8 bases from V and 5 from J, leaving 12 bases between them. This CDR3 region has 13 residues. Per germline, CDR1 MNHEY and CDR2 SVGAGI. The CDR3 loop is CASYILETGELFF. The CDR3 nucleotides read TGTGCCAGCTATATCCTAGAGACCGGGGAGCTGTTTTTT.

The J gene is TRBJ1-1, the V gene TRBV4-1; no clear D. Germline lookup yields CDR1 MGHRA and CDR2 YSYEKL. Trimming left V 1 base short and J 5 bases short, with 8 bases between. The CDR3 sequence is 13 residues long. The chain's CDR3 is CASSQGEQTEAFF. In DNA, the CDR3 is TGCGCCAGCAGCCAAGGTGAGCAAACTGAAGCTTTCTTT.

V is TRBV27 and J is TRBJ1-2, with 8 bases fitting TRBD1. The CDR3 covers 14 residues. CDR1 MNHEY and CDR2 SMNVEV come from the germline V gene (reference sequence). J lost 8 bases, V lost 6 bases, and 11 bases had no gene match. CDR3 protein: CASSRIGQGGGYTF. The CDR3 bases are TGTGCCAGCAGCCGCATCGGACAGGGAGGAGGCTACACCTTC.

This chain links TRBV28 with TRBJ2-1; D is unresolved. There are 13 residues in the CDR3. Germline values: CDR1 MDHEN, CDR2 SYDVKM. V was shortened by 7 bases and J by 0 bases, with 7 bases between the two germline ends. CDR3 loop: CASNGHSYNEQFF. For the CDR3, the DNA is TGTGCCAGCAACGGTCACTCCTACAATGAGCAGTTCTTC.

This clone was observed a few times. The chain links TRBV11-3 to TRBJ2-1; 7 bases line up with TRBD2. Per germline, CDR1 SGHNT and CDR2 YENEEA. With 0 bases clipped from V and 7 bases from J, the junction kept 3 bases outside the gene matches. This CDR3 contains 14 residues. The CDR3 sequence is CASSLEGGRNEQFF. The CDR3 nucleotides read TGTGCCAGCAGCTTAGAGGGAGGGCGGAATGAGCAGTTCTTC.

The CDR3 coding sequence is TGTGCCAGCAGTGAAGGAGGGCACTCGGTGTTCTATGGCTACACCTTC. It encodes CASSEGGHSVFYGYTF. The chain recombines TRBV6-1 with TRBJ1-2; D is undetermined. V gave up 1 base and J gave up 4 bases, with 16 bases separating them. The CDR3 loop spans 16 amino acids. CDR1 and CDR2 (germline): MNHNS, SASEGT.